The subject of this entry is one T cell receptor beta chain. Its antigen target is currently unknown. Qualities for individual bases were not recorded, and no much larger clone is one base off. These data originate in a study of radiotherapy plus CTLA-4 blockade in lung cancer (dated by TCRdb to 2017 to 2018). About the study as a whole: Objective responses were observed in 15% to 20% of enrolled patients, and disease control was achieved in approximately 30%.

The study evaluated CTLA-4 blockade (ipilimumab) given together with focal radiation therapy in patients who had chemo-refractory metastatic non-small-cell lung cancer. The CDR3 has 16 amino acids, counting the end cysteine and phenylalanine. The only DNA kept is the CDR3, 48 bases in frame from the first base. V is cut back by 0 bases and J by 1 base, with 2 bases in the junction unmatched. The germline V gene gives CDR1 as SGHRS and CDR2 as YFSETQ. The investigation overall reported the following: The strongest predictors of response were reported to be early dynamic shifts in blood T cell clones along with a rise in serum interferon-beta following radiation. TCR clones derived from tumors expanded in peripheral blood after treatment with radiotherapy and ipilimumab.

Receptor amplification or capture employed the immunoSEQ multiplex PCR assay. TCRdb's version of the immuneACCESS table is confined to in-frame rearrangements and falls short of the full clone set. An unresolved V gene accounts for under half of the shortfall where checked; the remainder is of unknown origin. The sample records around 99,000 clones, almost 90% of which are singletons. Jointly, the top ten make up 4.5% to 5% of the sample. The sample was peripheral blood, taken from a patient treated with radiotherapy plus ipilimumab. This TCR came from a human donor with non-small cell lung cancer that progressed on radiotherapy plus ipilimumab. The chain is made from TRBV5-1 and TRBJ2-5, with 11 central nucleotides matching TRBD2. The DNA sequence is TGCGCCAGCAGCTTGGCTGGGACTAGCGGCCAAGAGACCCAGTACTTC. Its coded protein is CASSLAGTSGQETQYF.